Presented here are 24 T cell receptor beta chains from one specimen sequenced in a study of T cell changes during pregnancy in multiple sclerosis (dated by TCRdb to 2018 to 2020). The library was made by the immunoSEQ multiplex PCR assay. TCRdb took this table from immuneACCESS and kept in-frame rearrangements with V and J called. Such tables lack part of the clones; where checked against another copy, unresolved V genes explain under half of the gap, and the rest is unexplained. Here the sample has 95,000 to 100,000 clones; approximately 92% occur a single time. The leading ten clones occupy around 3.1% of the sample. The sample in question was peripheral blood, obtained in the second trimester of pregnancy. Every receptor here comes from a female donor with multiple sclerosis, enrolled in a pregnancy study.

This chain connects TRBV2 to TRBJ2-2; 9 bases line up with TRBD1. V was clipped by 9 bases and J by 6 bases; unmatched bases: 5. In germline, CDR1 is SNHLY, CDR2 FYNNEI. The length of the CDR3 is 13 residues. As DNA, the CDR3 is TGTGCCAGGGACAGGGGACGATCCGGGGAGCTGTTTTTT. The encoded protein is CARDRGRSGELFF.

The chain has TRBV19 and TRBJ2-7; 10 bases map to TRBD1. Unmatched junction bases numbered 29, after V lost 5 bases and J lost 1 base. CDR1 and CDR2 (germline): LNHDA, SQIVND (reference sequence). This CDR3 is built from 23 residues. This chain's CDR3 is CASSAGTGELAITLREASYEQYF. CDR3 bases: TGTGCCAGTAGTGCCGGGACAGGGGAGTTAGCGATAACGCTGCGGGAGGCTTCCTACGAGCAGTACTTC. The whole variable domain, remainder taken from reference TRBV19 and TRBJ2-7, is DGGITQSPKYLFRKEGQNVTLSCEQNLNHDAMYWYRQDPGQGLRLIYYSQIVNDFQKGDIAEGYSVSREKKESFPLTVTSAQKNPTAFYLCASSAGTGELAITLREASYEQYFGPGTRLTVT.

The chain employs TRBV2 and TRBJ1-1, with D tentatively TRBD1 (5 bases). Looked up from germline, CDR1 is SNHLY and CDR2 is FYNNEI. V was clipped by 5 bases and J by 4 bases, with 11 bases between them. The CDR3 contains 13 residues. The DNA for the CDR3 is TGTGCCAGCAGTTGGGGGGGGATCACTGAAGCTTTCTTT. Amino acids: CASSWGGITEAFF.

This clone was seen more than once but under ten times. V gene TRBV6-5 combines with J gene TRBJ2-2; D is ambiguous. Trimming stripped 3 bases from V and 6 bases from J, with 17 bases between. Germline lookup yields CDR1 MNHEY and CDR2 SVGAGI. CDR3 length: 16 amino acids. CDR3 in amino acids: CASSYLLFSGAGELFF. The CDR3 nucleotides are TGTGCCAGCAGTTATCTCTTATTCAGTGGAGCCGGGGAGCTGTTTTTT.

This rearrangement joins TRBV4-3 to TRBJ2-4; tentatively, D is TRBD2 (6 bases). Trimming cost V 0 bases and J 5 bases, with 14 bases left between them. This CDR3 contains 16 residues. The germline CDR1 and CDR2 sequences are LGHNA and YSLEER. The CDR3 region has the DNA TGCGCCAGCAGCCAAGACGTCAGGGACTCTCAAAACATTCAGTACTTC. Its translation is CASSQDVRDSQNIQYF.

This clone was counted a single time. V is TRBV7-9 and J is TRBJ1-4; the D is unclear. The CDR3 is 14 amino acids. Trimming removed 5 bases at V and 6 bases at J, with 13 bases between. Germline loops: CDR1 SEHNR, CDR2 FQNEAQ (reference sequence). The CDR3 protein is CASSPSGLHEKLFF. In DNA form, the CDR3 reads TGTGCCAGCAGCCCCTCAGGACTTCATGAAAAACTGTTTTTT.

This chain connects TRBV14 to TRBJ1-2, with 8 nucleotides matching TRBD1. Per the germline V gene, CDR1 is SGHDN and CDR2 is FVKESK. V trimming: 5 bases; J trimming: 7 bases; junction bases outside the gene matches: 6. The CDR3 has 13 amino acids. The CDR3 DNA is TGTGCCAGCAGCGCTACAGGGGGTGGTGGCTACACCTTC. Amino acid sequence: CASSATGGGGYTF.

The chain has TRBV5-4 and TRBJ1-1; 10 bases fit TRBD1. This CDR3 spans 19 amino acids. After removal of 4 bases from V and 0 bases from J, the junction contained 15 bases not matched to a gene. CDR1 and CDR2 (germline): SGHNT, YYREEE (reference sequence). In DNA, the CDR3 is TGTGCCAGCAGCCTTTTCGCTGACAGGGGGCTTTACTTGAACACTGAAGCTTTCTTT. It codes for CASSLFADRGLYLNTEAFF. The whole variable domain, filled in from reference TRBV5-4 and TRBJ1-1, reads ETGVTQSPTHLIKTRGQQVTLRCSSQSGHNTVSWYQQALGQGPQFIFQYYREEENGRGNFPPRFSGLQFPNYSSELNVNALELDDSALYLCASSLFADRGLYLNTEAFFGQGTRLTVV.

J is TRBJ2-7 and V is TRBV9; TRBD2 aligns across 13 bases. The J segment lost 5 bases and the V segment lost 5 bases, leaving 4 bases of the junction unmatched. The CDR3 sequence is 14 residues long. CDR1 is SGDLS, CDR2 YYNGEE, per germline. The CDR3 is CASRPGLAGNEQYF. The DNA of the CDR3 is TGTGCCAGCAGACCGGGACTAGCGGGAAACGAGCAGTACTTC. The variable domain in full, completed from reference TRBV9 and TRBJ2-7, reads DSGVTQTPKHLITATGQRVTLRCSPRSGDLSVYWYQQSLDQGLQFLIQYYNGEERAKGNILERFSAQQFPDLHSELNLSSLELGDSALYFCASRPGLAGNEQYFGPGTRLTVT.

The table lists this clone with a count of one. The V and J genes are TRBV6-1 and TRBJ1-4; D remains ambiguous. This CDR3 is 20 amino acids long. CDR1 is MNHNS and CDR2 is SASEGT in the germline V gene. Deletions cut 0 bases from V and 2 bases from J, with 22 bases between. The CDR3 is CASSEAMVGLGRLTNEKLFF. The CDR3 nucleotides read TGTGCCAGCAGTGAAGCCATGGTCGGACTGGGTCGGTTGACTAATGAAAAACTGTTTTTT.

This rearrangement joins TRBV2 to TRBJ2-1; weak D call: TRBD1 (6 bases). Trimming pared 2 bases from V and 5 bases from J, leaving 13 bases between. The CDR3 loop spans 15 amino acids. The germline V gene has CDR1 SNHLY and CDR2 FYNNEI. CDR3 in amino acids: CASSERGIGNNEQFF. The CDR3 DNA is TGTGCCAGCAGTGAAAGGGGGATCGGAAACAATGAGCAGTTCTTC.

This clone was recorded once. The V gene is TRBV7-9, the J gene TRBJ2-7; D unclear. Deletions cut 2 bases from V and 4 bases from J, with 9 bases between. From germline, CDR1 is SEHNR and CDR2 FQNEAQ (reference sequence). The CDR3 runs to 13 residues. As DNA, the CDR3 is TGTGCCAGCAGCTTATTTGTCTCGTACGAGCAGTACTTC. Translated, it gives CASSLFVSYEQYF.

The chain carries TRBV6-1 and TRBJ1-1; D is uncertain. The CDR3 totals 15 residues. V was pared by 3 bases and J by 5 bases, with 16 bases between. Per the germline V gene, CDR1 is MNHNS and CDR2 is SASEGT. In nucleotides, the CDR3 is TGTGCCAGCAGTGACCTGCCGGGGAGAGGGACTGAAGCTTTCTTT. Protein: CASSDLPGRGTEAFF.

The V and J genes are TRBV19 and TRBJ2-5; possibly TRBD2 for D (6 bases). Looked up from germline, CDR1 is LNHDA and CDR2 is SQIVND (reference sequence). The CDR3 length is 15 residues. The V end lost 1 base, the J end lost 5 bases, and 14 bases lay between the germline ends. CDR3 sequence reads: CASSIGGLSLETQYF. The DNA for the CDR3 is TGTGCCAGTAGTATAGGGGGACTTAGTTTGGAGACCCAGTACTTC.

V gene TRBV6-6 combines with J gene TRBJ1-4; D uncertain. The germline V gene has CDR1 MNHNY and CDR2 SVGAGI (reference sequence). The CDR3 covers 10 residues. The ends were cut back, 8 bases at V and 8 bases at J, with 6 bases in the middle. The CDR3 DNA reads TGTGCCAGCCGGAGAGAAAAACTGTTTTTT. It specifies CASRREKLFF.

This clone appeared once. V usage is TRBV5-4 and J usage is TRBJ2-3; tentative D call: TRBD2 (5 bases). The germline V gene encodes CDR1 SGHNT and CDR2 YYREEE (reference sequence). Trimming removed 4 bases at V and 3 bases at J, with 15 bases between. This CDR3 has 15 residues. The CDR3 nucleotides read TGTGCCAGCAGCCCCGATTTGGGAGTGACAGATACGCAGTATTTT. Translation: CASSPDLGVTDTQYF.

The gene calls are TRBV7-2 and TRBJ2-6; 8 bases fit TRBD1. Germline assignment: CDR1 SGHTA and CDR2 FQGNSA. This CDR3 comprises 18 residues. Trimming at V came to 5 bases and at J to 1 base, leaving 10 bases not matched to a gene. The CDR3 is CASSLRTGLGSGANVLTF. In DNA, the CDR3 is TGTGCCAGCAGCCTCCGGACAGGGCTGGGTTCTGGGGCCAACGTCCTGACTTTC.

CDR3 in amino acids: CASTGDSYNEQFF. The CDR3 DNA sequence: TGTGCCAGCACCGGAGACTCCTACAATGAGCAGTTCTTC. This rearrangement joins TRBV6-1 to TRBJ2-1; no firm D call. The CDR3 length is 13 residues. Looked up from germline, CDR1 is MNHNS and CDR2 is SASEGT. Trimming left V 7 bases short and J 0 bases short, with 7 bases between.

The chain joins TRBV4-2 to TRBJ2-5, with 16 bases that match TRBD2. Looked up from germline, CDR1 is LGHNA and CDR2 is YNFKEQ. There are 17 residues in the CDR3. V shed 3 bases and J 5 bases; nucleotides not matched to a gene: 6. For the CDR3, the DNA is TGTGCCAGCAGCCAGGGACTAGCGGGAGGGCCTAGGGAGACCCAGTACTTC. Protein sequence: CASSQGLAGGPRETQYF.

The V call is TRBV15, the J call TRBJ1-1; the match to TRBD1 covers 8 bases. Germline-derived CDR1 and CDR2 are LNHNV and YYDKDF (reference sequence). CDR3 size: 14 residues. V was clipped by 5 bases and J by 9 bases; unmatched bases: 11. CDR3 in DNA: TGTGCCACCAGCGAACCCGGGACAGGAAGAAAAGCTTTCTTT. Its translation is CATSEPGTGRKAFF.

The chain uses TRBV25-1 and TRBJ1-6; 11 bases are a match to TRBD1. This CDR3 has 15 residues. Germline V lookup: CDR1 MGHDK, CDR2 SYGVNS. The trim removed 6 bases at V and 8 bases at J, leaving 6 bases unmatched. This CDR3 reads CASRPGTGGDSPLHF. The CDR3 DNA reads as TGTGCCAGCAGACCCGGGACAGGGGGGGATTCACCCCTCCACTTT.

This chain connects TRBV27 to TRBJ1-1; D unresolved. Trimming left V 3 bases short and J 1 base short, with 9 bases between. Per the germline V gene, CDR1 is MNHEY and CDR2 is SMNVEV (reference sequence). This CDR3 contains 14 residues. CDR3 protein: CASSLSYWNTEAFF. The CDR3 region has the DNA TGTGCCAGCAGTTTGAGCTATTGGAACACTGAAGCTTTCTTT.

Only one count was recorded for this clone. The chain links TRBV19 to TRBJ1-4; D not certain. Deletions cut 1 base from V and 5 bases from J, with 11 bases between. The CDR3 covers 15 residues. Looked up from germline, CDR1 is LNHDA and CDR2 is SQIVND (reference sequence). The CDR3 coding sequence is TGTGCCAGTAGTATAGTTCGGGGTTCAAATGAAAAACTGTTTTTT. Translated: CASSIVRGSNEKLFF.

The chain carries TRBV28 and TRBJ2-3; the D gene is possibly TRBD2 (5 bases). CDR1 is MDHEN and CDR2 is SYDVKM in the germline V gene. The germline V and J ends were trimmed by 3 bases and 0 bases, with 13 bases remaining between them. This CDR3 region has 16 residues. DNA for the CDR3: TGTGCCAGCAGTTTCGCGGGCGTAATTAGCACAGATACGCAGTATTTT. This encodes CASSFAGVISTDTQYF.